The clone carrying this T cell receptor (beta chain) was observed a few times. What it recognizes is unknown. This entry belongs to a study of T-cell memory formation after mild COVID-19. Overall study context: TCR clusters largely stayed donor specific.

TCRdb independently ran MiXCR on the 5' RACE reads; one entry per CDR3 protein. The sample consists of about 400,000 distinct CDR3 sequences, 20% to 25% of them appearing once. The germline gives CDR1 SGHRS, CDR2 YFSETQ. The V gene end was trimmed by 0 bases and the J gene end by 2 bases; junction bases not matched to a gene: 1. CDR3 length: 15 amino acids. Study-level findings and limits: Proof of SARS-CoV-2 specificity was absent for the second-wave clones that crested on day 37. While clones contracting from day 15 to 85 were balanced between CD4 and CD8, later expanders leaned CD4+. Some SARS-CoV-2-responding clones were already detected in memory before infection.

The sequence derives from an adult woman who had mild COVID-19 (a few samples of this study predate the infection). Cell type and time point are not known. Sequencing input: PBMCs or a T cell subset sorted from them (not recorded which). The chain uses TRBV5-1 and TRBJ2-3, with TRBD2 matching 9 bases. Written as DNA, the CDR3 is TGCGCCAGCAGCTTGGAGCGGGGGGTCACAGATACGCAGTATTTT. It specifies CASSLERGVTDTQYF.